One and the same sample provided the 8 T cell receptor beta chains below, sequenced in a study of human T cells and chemical hapten exposure (dated by TCRdb to the early 2020s). Receptors were amplified or captured by RACE. The data were produced on a NextSeq 500. Using fastp at Q25 and MiXCR, TCRdb reprocessed the public reads and kept productive beta chains. Every CDR3 protein is listed once, alongside the most common genes and DNA of its rows. This sample has 190,000 or so distinct CDR3 sequences in its table, and around 25% of those were observed once. The ten largest clones take up under 2.5% of the sample. The time point label, read with the paper, signifies: patch test 3, about 24 weeks after DPC sensitization. What the treatment or condition label conveys for this sample: therapeutic diphenylcyclopropenone sensitization with weekly scalp DPC. Here the sequenced sample was whole blood, taken in connection with sensitization to the hapten diphenylcyclopropenone (DPC). The receptor source for this set is a woman aged 40 to 50 with alopecia areata. Some clones in this sample may be carry-over from other donors' samples.

CDR3 nucleotides: TGTGCCAGCAGTGCCGCGAGCGGGCAGCCCCAGCATTTT. Residues: CASSAASGQPQHF. This chain links TRBV12-3 or TRBV12-4 with TRBJ1-5; D is uncertain. The germline V and J ends were trimmed by 5 bases and 7 bases, with 12 bases remaining between them. This CDR3 has 13 amino acids.

This clonotype appeared many times. The CDR3 loop reads CSARDREEREQTDTQYF. Here the CDR3 DNA reads TGCAGTGCTAGAGATAGGGAGGAGCGGGAACAAACAGATACGCAGTATTTT. The J gene is TRBJ2-3, the V gene TRBV20-1; TRBD2 matches at 7 bases. CDR3 length: 17 residues. Germline V CDR1 and CDR2: DFQATT, SNEGSKA (reference sequence). V dropped 0 bases and J dropped 3; count of bases not matched to a gene: 12.

This sequence joins TRBV30 and TRBJ2-3, with TRBD1 identical over 10 bases. Trimming at V came to 0 bases and at J to 6 bases, leaving 9 bases not matched to a gene. Per germline, CDR1 GTSNPN and CDR2 SVGIG (reference sequence). The CDR3 totals 16 residues. CDR3 coding DNA: TGTGCCTGGAGTGTTCTCTGGGACAGGGGAATGGATACGCAGTATTTT. It codes for CAWSVLWDRGMDTQYF. The complete variable domain, with remaining parts taken from reference TRBV30 and TRBJ2-3, reads SQTIHQWPATLVQPVGSPLSLECTVEGTSNPNLYWYRQAAGRGLQLLFYSVGIGQISSEVPQNLSASRPQDRQFILSSKKLLLSDSGFYLCAWSVLWDRGMDTQYFGPGTRLTVL.

The table lists this clonotype with a few counts. The V gene is TRBV28, the J gene TRBJ2-7; D might be TRBD1 (6 bases). Per the germline V gene, CDR1 is MDHEN and CDR2 is SYDVKM. The V and J ends lost 5 bases and 2 bases respectively, with 10 bases between them. The CDR3 has 13 amino acids. CDR3 DNA: TGTGCCAGCAGTATAACAGGGCCCTACGAGCAGTACTTC. It translates to CASSITGPYEQYF.

The sample holds a few counts of this clonotype. This chain connects TRBV28 to TRBJ1-3, with D possibly being TRBD1 (5 bases). The CDR3 totals 17 residues. The V gene lost 4 bases and the J gene lost 3 bases, with 19 bases spanning the gap. The V gene's germline CDR1 is MDHEN and CDR2 SYDVKM. CDR3 in amino acids: CASSSPAGTRGGNTIYF. Here the CDR3 DNA reads TGTGCCAGCAGTTCCCCTGCCGGGACCCGCGGTGGAAACACCATATATTTT.

The chain combines TRBV4-2 with TRBJ2-5, with 7 bases lining up with TRBD2. J was trimmed by 4 bases and V by 0 bases; bases with no gene match: 5. Germline V gene lookup returns CDR1 LGHNA and CDR2 YNFKEQ. The CDR3 runs 15 residues. DNA for the CDR3: TGTGCCAGCAGCCAAGAGCGGACTAGTCGAGAGACCCAGTACTTC. This gives the protein CASSQERTSRETQYF.

This clonotype has just a few counts. The chain uses TRBV10-3 and TRBJ2-7; tentatively, D is TRBD2 (5 bases). The CDR3 consists of 15 residues. Germline V lookup: CDR1 ENHRY, CDR2 SYGVKD. V was pared by 2 bases and J by 2 bases, with 13 bases between. Written as DNA, the CDR3 is TGTGCCATCAGTGAGGTCGCCCGGGGAACCTACGAGCAGTACTTC. It encodes CAISEVARGTYEQYF.

This clonotype appeared a few times. The rearrangement joins TRBV21-1 to TRBJ2-7; the table names TRBD2, a call not compared with the DNA. TRBV21-1 counts as a pseudogene. The CDR3 is 16 residues long. Here the CDR3 reads CASRKGCGAHPREQYF. CDR3 sequence (DNA): TGTGCCAGCAGAAAGGGGTGTGGGGCCCACCCTAGGGAGCAGTACTTC.